These 4 T cell receptor beta chains originate from one sample sequenced in a study of shared clonotypes between healthy human individuals (TCRdb year 2020). Library preparation was by the immunoSEQ multiplex PCR assay. Not all clones reach the TCRdb copy of this immuneACCESS table, which keeps in-frame sequences only. Checked studies attribute under half of the gap to unresolved V genes and leave the rest unexplained. Counted in this sample were hundreds of thousands of clones; around 67% of them appeared once. Clones ranked in the top ten supply roughly 1.7% of the sample. Sequencing was done on a sample of memory CD4+ T cells sorted from blood. Interpreted using the paper, the cell subset or site label stands for: CD45RA-negative fraction. These receptors were obtained from a woman aged 30 to 39 in good health.

This chain connects TRBV6-6 to TRBJ1-3; D ambiguous. V lost 8 bases to trimming and J lost 1 base, with 12 bases between them. Germline assignment: CDR1 MNHNY and CDR2 SVGAGI (reference sequence). There are 14 residues in the CDR3. CDR3 bases: TGTGCCAGCGCAGAACCCGCGTCTGGAAACACCATATATTTT. Its translation: CASAEPASGNTIYF.

This clone was found a few times. This sequence joins TRBV9 and TRBJ2-1, with TRBD2 identical over 8 bases. J was trimmed by 0 bases and V by 4 bases; bases with no gene match: 9. CDR1 and CDR2 (germline): SGDLS, YYNGEE. CDR3 length: 17 amino acids. The CDR3 here is CASSPTALAGSYNEQFF. Here the CDR3 DNA reads TGTGCCAGCAGCCCCACCGCCCTAGCGGGCTCCTACAATGAGCAGTTCTTC.

The sample holds many counts of this clone. The chain uses TRBV11-2 and TRBJ1-4, with 8 positions matching TRBD1. The germline gives CDR1 SGHAT, CDR2 FQNNGV. With 5 bases clipped from V and 2 bases from J, the junction kept 10 bases outside the gene matches. The CDR3 consists of 17 residues. As DNA, the CDR3 is TGTGCCAGCAGCCTATGGACAGGGCACGGGACTAATGAAAAACTGTTTTTT. As protein: CASSLWTGHGTNEKLFF.

The chain carries TRBV5-1 and TRBJ1-1; tentative D call: TRBD1 (6 bases). CDR3 length: 13 residues. The V end was cut by 4 bases, the J end by 3 bases, with 10 bases between. CDR1 and CDR2 (germline): SGHRS, YFSETQ. CDR3 in DNA: TGCGCCAGCAGCCCGAAGGGGGACACTGAAGCTTTCTTT. Amino acid sequence: CASSPKGDTEAFF. Full variable domain (outside the CDR3, taken from reference TRBV5-1 and TRBJ1-1): KAGVTQTPRYLIKTRGQQVTLSCSPISGHRSVSWYQQTPGQGLQFLFEYFSETQRNKGNFPGRFSGRQFSNSRSEMNVSTLELGDSALYLCASSPKGDTEAFFGQGTRLTVV.